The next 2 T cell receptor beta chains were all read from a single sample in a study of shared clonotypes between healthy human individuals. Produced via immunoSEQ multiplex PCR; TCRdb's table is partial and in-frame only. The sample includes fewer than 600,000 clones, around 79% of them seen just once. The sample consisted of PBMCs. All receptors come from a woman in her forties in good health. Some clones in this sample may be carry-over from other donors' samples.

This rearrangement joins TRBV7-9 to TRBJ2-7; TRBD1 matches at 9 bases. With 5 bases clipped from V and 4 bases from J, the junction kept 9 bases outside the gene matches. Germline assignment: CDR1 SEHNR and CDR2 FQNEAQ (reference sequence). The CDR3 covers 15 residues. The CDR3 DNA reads TGTGCCAGCAGCATGGGACAGGGTCAAATATACGAGCAGTACTTC. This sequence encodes CASSMGQGQIYEQYF.

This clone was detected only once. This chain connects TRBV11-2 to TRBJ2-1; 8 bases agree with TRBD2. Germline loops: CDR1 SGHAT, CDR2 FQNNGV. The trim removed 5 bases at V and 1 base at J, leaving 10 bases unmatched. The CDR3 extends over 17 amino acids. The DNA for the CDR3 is TGTGCCAGCAGCCTTGGGACTAGAGGGAAGTCCTACAATGAGCAGTTCTTC. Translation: CASSLGTRGKSYNEQFF.